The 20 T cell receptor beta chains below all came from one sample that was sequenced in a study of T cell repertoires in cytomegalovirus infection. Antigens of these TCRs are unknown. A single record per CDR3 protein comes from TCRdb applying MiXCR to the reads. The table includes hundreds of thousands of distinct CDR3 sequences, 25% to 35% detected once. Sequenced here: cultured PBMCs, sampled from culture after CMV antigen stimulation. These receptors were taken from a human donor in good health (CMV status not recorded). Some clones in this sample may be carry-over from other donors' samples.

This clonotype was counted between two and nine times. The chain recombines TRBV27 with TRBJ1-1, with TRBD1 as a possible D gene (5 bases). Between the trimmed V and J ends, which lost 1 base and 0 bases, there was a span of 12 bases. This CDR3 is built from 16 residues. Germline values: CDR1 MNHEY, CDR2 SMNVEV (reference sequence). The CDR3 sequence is CASSLWGGVVNTEAFF. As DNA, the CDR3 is TGTGCCAGCAGTTTATGGGGGGGTGTCGTGAACACTGAAGCTTTCTTT.

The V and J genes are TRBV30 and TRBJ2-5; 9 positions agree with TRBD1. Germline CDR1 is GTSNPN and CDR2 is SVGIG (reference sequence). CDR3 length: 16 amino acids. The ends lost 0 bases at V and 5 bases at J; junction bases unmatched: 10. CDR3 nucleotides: TGTGCCTGGAGTGTACAGGGGGCCGGACCCGGGGAGACCCAGTACTTC. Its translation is CAWSVQGAGPGETQYF.

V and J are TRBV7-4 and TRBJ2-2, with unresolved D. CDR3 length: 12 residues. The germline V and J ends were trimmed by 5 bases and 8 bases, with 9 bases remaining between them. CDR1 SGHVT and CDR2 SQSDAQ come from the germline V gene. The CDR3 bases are TGTGCCAGCAGCCAGTGGGATGGGGAGCTGTTTTTT. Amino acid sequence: CASSQWDGELFF.

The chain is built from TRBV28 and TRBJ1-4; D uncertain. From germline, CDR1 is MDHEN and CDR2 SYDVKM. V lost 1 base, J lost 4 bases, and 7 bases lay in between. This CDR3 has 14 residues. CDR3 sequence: CASSLYRNNEKLFF. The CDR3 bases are TGTGCCAGCAGTTTATATAGGAATAATGAAAAACTGTTTTTT.

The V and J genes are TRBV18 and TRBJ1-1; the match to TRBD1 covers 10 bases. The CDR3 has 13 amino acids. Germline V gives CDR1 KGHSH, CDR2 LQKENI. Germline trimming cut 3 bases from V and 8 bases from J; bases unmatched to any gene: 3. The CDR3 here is CASSPGQGWEAFF. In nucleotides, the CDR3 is TGTGCCAGCTCACCGGGACAGGGGTGGGAAGCTTTCTTT.

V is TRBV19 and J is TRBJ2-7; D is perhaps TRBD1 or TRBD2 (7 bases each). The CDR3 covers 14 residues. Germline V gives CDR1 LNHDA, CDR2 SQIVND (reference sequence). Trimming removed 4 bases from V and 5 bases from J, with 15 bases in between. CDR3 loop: CASSRAGQFNEQYF. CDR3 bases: TGTGCCAGTAGTAGAGCGGGACAGTTTAACGAGCAGTACTTC.

CDR3 protein: CASSESGRPYGYTF. The DNA of the CDR3 is TGTGCCAGCAGTGAATCCGGCAGGCCCTATGGCTACACCTTC. The J gene is TRBJ1-2, the V gene TRBV25-1, with D uncertain. V lost 1 base and J 4 bases, leaving 10 bases between the germline ends. The CDR3 extends over 14 amino acids. CDR1 is MGHDK, CDR2 SYGVNS, per germline.

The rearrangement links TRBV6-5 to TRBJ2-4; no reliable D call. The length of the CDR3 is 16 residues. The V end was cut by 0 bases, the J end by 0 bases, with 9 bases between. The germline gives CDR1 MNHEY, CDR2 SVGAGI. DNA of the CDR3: TGTGCCAGCAGTTACTCGAAGTCAGCAGCCAAAAACATTCAGTACTTC. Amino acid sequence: CASSYSKSAAKNIQYF.

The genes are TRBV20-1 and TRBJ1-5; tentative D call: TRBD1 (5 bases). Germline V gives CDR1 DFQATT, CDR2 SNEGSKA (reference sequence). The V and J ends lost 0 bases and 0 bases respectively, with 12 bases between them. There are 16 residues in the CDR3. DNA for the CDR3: TGCAGTGCTAGAGATGGGCGGCAGGGTAGCAATCAGCCCCAGCATTTT. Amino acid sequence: CSARDGRQGSNQPQHF.

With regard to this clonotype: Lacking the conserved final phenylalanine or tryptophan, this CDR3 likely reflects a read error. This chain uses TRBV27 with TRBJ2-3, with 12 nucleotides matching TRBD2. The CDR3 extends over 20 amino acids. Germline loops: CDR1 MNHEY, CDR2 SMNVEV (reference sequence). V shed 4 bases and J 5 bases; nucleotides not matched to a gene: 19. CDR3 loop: CASSSSLNPTSGGLGDTQYL. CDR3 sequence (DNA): TGTGCCAGCAGTTCGAGTTTAAACCCGACTAGCGGGGGCCTTGGAGATACGCAGTATTTA.

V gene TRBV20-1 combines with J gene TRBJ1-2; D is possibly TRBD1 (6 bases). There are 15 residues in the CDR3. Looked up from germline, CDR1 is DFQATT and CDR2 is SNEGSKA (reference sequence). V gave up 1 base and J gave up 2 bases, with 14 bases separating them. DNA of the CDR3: TGCAGTGCTAGAGTAGGGCAGGGGCAGAACTATGGCTACACCTTC. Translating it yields CSARVGQGQNYGYTF.

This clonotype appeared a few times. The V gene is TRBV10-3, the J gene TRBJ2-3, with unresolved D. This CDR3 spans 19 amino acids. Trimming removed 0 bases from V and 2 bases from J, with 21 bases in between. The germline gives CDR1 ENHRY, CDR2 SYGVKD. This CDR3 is CAISESNLRSQRITDTQYF. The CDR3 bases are TGTGCCATCAGTGAGTCGAATCTAAGGAGCCAAAGAATCACAGATACGCAGTATTTT.

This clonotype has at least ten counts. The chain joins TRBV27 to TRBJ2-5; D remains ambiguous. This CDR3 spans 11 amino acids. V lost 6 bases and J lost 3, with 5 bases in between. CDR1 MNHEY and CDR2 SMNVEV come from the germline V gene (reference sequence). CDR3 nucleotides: TGTGCCAGCAGGCTCAAAGAGACCCAGTACTTC. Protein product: CASRLKETQYF.

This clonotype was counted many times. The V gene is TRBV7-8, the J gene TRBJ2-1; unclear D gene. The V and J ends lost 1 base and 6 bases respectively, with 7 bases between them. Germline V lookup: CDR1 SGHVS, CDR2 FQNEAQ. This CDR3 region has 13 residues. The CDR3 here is CASSLGLSNEQFF. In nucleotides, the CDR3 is TGTGCCAGCAGCTTAGGGCTTAGCAATGAGCAGTTCTTC.

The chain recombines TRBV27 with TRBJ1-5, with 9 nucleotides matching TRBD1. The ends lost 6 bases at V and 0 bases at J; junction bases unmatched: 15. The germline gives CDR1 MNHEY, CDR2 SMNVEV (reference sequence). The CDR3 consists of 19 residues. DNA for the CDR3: TGTGCCAGCAGCCCCACATTTGGGACAGGGTCCATTAGCAATCAGCCCCAGCATTTT. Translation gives CASSPTFGTGSISNQPQHF.

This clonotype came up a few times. Here the CDR3 reads CAISEYAGSSDQPQHF. The DNA for the CDR3 is TGTGCCATCAGTGAGTACGCGGGATCGAGCGATCAGCCCCAGCATTTT. This chain links TRBV10-3 with TRBJ1-5, with D hard to call. This CDR3 region has 16 residues. Trimming cost V 1 base and J 5 bases, with 15 bases left between them. CDR1 is ENHRY, CDR2 SYGVKD, per germline.

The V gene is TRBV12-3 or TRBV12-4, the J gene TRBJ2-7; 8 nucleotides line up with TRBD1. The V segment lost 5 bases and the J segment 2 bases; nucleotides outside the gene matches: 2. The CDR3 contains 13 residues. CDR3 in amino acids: CASSGTGPYEQYF. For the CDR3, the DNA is TGTGCCAGCAGTGGGACAGGCCCCTACGAGCAGTACTTC.

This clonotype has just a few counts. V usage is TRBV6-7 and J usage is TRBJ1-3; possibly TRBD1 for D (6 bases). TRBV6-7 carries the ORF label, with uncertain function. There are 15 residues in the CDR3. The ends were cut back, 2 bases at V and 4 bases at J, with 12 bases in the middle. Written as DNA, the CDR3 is TGTGCCAGCAGTTACCAAAGGGGGTCCGGAAACACCATATATTTT. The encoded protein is CASSYQRGSGNTIYF.

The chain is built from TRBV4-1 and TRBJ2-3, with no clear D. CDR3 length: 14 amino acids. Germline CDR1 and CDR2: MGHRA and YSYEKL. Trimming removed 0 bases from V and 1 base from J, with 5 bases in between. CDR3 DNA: TGCGCCAGCAGCCAAGATCCCGGCACAGATACGCAGTATTTT. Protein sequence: CASSQDPGTDTQYF.

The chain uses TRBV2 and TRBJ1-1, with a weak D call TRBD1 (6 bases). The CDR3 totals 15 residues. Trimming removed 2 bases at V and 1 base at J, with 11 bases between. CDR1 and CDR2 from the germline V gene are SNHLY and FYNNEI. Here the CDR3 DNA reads TGTGCCAGCAGTGAACAGGGGTACCCGAACACTGAAGCTTTCTTT. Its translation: CASSEQGYPNTEAFF.